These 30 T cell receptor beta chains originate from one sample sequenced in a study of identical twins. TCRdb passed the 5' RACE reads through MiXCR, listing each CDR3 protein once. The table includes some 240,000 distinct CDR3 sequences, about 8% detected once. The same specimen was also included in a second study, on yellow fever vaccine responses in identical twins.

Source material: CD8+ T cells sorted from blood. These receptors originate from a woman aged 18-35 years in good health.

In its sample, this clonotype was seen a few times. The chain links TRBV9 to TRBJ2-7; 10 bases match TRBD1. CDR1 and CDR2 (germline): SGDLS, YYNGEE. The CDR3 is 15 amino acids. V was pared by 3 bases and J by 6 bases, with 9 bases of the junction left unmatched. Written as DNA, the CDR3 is TGTGCCAGCAGCGGACCGGGACAGGGGCTCCGCGAGCAGTACTTC. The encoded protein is CASSGPGQGLREQYF.

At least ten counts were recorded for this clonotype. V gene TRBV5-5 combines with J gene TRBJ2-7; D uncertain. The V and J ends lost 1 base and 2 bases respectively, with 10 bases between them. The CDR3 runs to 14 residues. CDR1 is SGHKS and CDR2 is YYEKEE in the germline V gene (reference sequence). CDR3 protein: CASSLRIAPYEQYF. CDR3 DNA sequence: TGTGCCAGCAGCTTGCGTATAGCTCCCTACGAGCAGTACTTC.

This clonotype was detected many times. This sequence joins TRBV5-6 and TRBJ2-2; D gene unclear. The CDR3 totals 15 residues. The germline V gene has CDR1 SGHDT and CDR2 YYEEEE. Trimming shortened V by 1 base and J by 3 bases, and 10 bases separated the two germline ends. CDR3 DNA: TGTGCCAGCAGCTTGAACTGGGCGGACACCGGGGAGCTGTTTTTT. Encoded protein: CASSLNWADTGELFF.

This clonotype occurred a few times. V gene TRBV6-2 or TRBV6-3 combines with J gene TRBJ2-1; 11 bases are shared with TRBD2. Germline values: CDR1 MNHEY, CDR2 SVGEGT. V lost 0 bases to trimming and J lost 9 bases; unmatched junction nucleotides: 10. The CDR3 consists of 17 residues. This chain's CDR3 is CASSYSVAGGPVGEQFF. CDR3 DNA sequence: TGTGCCAGCAGTTACTCGGTAGCGGGAGGGCCAGTTGGTGAGCAGTTCTTC.

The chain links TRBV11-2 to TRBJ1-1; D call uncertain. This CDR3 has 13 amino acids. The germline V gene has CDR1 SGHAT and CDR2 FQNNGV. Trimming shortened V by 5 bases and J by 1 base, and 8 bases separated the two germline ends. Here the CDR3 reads CASSHFPNTEAFF. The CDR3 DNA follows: TGTGCCAGCAGCCACTTTCCGAACACTGAAGCTTTCTTT.

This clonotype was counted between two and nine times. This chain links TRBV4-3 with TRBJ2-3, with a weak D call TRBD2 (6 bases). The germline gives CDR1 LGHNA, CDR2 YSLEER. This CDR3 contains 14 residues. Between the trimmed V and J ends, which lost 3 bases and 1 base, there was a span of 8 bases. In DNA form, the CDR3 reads TGCGCCAGCAGCCAGGGCGGGGGCACAGATACGCAGTATTTT. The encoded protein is CASSQGGGTDTQYF.

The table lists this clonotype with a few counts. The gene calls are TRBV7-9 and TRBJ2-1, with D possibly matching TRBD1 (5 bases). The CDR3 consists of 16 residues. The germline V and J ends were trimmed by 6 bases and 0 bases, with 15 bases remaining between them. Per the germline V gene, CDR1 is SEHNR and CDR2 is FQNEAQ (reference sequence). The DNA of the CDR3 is TGTGCCAGCAGTGTTCCAGGGTTCGGCTCCTACAATGAGCAGTTCTTC. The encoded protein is CASSVPGFGSYNEQFF.

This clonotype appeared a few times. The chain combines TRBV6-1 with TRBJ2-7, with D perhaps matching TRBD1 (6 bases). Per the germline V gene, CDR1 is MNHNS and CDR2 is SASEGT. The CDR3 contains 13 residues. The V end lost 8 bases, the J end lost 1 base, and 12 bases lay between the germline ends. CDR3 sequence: CASQGQESYEQYF. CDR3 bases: TGTGCCAGCCAGGGGCAGGAGTCCTACGAGCAGTACTTC.

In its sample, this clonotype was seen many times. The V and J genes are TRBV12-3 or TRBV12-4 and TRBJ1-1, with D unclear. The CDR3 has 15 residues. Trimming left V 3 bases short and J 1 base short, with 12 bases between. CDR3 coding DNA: TGTGCCAGCAGTTTTGGTTTGGCGGAGAACACTGAAGCTTTCTTT. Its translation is CASSFGLAENTEAFF.

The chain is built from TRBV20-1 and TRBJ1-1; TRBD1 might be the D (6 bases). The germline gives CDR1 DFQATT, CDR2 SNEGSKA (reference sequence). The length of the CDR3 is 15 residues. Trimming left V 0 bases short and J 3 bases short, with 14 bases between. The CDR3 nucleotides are TGCAGTGCTAGAGATACGTACAGGGCGGACACTGAAGCTTTCTTT. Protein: CSARDTYRADTEAFF.

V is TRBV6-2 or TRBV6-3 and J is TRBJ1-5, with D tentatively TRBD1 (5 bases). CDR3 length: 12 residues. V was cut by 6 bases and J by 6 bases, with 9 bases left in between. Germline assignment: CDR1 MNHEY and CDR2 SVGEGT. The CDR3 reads CASRGGGQPQHF. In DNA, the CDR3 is TGTGCCAGCAGGGGGGGGGGTCAGCCCCAGCATTTT.

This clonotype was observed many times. As DNA, the CDR3 is TGCAGCGTGCGAGGACTAGCGGGAGCTTATGAGCAGTTCTTC. It yields the protein CSVRGLAGAYEQFF. This chain joins TRBV29-1 and TRBJ2-1, with 13 bases lining up with TRBD2. CDR1 and CDR2 (germline): SQVTM, ANQGSEA. J lost 8 bases, V lost 6 bases, and 7 bases had no gene match. The CDR3 covers 14 residues.

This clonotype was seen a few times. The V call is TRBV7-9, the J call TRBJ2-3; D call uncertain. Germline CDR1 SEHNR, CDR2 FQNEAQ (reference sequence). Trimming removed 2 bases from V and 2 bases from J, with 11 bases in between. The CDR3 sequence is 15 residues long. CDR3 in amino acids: CASSLPRPYTDTQYF. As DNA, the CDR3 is TGTGCCAGCAGCTTACCACGGCCCTACACAGATACGCAGTATTTT.

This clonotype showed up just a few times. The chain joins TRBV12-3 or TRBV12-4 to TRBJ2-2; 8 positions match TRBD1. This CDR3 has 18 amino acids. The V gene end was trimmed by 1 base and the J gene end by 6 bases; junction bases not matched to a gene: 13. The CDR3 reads CASSLDPTGQVFPGELFF. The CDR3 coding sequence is TGTGCCAGCAGTTTAGACCCCACGGGACAGGTTTTTCCCGGGGAGCTGTTTTTT.

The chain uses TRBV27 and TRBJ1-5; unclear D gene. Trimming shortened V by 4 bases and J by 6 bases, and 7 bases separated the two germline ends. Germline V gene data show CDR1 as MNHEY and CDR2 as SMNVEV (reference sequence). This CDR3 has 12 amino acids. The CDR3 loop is CASSSLGQPQHF. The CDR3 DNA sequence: TGTGCCAGCAGTTCCCTAGGTCAGCCCCAGCATTTT.

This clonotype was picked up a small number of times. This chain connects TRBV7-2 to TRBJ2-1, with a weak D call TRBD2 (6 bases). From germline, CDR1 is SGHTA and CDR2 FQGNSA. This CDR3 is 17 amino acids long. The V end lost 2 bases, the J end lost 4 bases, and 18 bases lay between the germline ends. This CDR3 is CASSLFKFGGLYNEQFF. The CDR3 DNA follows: TGTGCCAGCAGCTTATTCAAGTTCGGAGGGCTTTACAATGAGCAGTTCTTC.

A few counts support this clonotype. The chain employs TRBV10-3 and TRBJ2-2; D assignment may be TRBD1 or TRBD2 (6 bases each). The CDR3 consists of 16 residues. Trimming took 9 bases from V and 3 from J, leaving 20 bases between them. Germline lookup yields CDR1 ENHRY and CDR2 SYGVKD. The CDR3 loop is CAMAGEAIEDTGELFF. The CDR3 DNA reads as TGTGCCATGGCAGGGGAGGCGATCGAGGACACCGGGGAGCTGTTTTTT.

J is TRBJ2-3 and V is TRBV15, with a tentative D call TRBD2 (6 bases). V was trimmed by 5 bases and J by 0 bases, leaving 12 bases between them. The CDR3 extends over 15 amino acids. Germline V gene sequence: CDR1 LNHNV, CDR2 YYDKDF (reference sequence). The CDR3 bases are TGTGCCACCAGCCGTAGCGGCCCTAGCACAGATACGCAGTATTTT. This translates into CATSRSGPSTDTQYF.

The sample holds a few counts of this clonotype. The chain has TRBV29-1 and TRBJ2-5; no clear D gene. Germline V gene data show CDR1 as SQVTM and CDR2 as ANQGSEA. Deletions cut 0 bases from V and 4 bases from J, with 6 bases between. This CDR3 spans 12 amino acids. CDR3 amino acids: CSVEEGGETQYF. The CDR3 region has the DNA TGCAGCGTTGAAGAGGGTGGAGAGACCCAGTACTTC.

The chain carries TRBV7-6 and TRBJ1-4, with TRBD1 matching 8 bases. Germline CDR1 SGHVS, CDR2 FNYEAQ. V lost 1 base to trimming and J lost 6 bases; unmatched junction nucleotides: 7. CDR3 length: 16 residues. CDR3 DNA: TGTGCCAGCAGCTTAGTTCAGGGGGCCCAGGATGAAAAACTGTTTTTT. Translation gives CASSLVQGAQDEKLFF.

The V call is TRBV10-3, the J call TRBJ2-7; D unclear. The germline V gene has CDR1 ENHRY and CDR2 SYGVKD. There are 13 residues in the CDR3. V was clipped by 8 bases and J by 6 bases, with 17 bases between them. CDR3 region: CAIRAVAAVEQYF. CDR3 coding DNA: TGTGCCATCCGTGCGGTAGCCGCAGTCGAGCAGTACTTC.

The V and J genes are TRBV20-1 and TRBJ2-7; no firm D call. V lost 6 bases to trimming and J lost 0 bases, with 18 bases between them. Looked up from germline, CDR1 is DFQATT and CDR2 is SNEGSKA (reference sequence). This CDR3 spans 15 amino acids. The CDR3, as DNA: TGCAGTGCCGAGGATAAGGAAGTAAGCTCCTACGAGCAGTACTTC. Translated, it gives CSAEDKEVSSYEQYF.

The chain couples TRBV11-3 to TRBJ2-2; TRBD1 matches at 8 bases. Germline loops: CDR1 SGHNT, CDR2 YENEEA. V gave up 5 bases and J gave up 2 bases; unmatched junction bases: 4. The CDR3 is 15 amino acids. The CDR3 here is CASSPRGLNTGELFF. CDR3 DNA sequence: TGTGCCAGCAGCCCCAGGGGGCTCAACACCGGGGAGCTGTTTTTT.

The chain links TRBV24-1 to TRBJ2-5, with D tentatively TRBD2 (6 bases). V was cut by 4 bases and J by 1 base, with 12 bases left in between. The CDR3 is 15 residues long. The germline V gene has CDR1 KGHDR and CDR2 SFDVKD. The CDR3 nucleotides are TGTGCCACCAGTGACCCGGGGACTTTCCAAGAGACCCAGTACTTC. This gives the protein CATSDPGTFQETQYF.

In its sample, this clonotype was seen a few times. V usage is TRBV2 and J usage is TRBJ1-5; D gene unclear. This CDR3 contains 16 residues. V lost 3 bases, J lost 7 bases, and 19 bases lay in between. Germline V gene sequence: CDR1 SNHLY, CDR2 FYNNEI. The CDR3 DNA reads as TGTGCCAGCAGTGAGCCAGGACGGAGAATTCCGCAGCCCCAGCATTTT. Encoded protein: CASSEPGRRIPQPQHF. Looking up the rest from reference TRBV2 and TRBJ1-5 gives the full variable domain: EPEVTQTPSHQVTQMGQEVILRCVPISNHLYFYWYRQILGQKVEFLVSFYNNEISEKSEIFDDQFSVERPDGSNFTLKIRSTKLEDSAMYFCASSEPGRRIPQPQHFGDGTRLSIL.

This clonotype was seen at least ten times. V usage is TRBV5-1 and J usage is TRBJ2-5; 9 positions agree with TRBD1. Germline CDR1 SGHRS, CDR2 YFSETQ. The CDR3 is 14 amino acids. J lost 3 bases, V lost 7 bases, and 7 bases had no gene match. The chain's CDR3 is CASSRGQGKETQYF. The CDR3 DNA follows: TGCGCCAGCTCCAGGGGACAGGGAAAAGAGACCCAGTACTTC.

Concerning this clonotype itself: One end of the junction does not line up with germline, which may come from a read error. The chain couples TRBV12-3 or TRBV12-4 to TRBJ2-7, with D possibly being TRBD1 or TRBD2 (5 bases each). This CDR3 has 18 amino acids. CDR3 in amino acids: CAISFTTGLGRENPFLRF. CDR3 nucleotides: TGTGCCATCAGCTTTACCACCGGGTTGGGACGCGAAAACCCCTTTTTGAGGTTC.

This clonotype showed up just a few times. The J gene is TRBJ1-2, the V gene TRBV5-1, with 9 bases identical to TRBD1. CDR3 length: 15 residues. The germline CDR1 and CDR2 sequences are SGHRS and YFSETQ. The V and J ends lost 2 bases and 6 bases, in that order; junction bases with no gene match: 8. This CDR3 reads CASSFSGQGTNGYTF. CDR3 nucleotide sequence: TGCGCCAGCAGCTTCTCAGGACAGGGGACAAATGGCTACACCTTC.

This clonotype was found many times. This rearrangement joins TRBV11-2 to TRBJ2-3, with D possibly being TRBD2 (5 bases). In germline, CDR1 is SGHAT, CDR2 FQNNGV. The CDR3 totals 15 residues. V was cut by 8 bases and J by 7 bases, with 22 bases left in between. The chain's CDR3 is CASRTAGGLPNTQYF. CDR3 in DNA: TGTGCCAGCCGGACCGCCGGTGGACTCCCAAATACGCAGTATTTT.

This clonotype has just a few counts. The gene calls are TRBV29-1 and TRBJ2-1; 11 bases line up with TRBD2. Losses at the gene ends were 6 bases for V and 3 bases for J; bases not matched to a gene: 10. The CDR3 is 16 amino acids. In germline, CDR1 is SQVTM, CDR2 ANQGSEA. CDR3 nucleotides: TGCAGCGTCCAAGGGGGGACTAGCGGAGACTACAATGAGCAGTTCTTC. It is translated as CSVQGGTSGDYNEQFF.